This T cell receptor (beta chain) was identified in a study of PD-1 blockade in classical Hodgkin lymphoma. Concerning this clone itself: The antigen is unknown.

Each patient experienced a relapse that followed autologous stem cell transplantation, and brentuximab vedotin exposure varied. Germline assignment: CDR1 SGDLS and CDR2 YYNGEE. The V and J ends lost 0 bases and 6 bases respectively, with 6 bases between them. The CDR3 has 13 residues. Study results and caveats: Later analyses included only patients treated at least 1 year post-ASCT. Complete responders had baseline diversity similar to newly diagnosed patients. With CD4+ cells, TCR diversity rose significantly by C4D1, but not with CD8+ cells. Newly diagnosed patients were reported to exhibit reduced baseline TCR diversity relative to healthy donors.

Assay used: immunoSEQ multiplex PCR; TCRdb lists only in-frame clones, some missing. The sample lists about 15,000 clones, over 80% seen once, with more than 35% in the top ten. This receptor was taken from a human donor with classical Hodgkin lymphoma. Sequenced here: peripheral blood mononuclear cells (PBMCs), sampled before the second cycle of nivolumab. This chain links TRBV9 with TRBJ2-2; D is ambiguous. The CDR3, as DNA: TGTGCCAGCAGCGTAGAATGGTCCGGGGAGCTGTTTTTT. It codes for CASSVEWSGELFF.